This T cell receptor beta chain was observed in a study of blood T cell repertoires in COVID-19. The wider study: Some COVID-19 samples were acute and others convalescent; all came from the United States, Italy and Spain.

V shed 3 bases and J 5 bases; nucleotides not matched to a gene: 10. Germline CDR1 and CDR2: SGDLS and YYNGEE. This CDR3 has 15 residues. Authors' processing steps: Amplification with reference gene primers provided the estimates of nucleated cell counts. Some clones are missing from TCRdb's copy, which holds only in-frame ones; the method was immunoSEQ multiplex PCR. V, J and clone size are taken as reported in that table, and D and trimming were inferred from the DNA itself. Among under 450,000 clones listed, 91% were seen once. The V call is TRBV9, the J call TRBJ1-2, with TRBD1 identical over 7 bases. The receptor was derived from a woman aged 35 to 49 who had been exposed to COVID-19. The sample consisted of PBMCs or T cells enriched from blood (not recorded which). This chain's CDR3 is CASSAGDSSVYGYTF. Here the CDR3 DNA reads TGTGCCAGCAGCGCAGGGGACAGCTCGGTTTATGGCTACACCTTC.